This T cell receptor (beta chain) was retrieved from a study of T cell changes during pregnancy in multiple sclerosis. The CDR3 is 17 residues long. V lost 3 bases to trimming and J lost 5 bases, with 22 bases between them. CDR1 LGHNA and CDR2 YSLEER come from the germline V gene. Sequencing used immunoSEQ multiplex PCR; TCRdb keeps in-frame clones, though not all of them. Of under 95,000 clones listed, around nine tenths are singletons. The source was peripheral blood, collected in the second trimester of pregnancy. This chain links TRBV4-3 with TRBJ1-1; perhaps TRBD1 as D (5 bases). The sequence was collected from a female donor with multiple sclerosis, enrolled in a pregnancy study. This CDR3 reads CASSQGGVGLNGTEAFF. The CDR3, as DNA: TGCGCCAGCAGCCAGGGGGGGGTCGGACTAAATGGTACTGAAGCTTTCTTT.